This is a list of T cell receptor beta chains from one sample in a study of cytomegalovirus exposure and HLA in healthy donors. The data were produced by immunoSEQ multiplex PCR, yet TCRdb's version contains in-frame clones alone and is incomplete. The sample carries 140,000 or so clones, approximately 80% recorded once. Sequenced: PBMCs. The receptors were sampled from a woman under 30 in good health and CMV-seropositive. The CDR3 runs from the conserved cysteine through the conserved F or W. D genes are given only for firm matches. Not every row has a clone size; where given, it reads once, few, many or a size class.

J gene	V gene	D gene	clone size	CDR3 protein	CDR3 DNA
TRBJ2-5	TRBV19	-	-	CASTIGETQYF	TGTGCCAGTACGATCGGAGAGACCCAGTACTTC
TRBJ1-4	TRBV5-6	-	-	CASSFVDEKLFF	TGTGCCAGCAGCTTCGTCGATGAAAAACTGTTTTTT
TRBJ1-2	TRBV5-4	TRBD1	once	CASSLAQGAFGYTF	TGTGCCAGCAGCTTGGCACAGGGGGCGTTTGGCTACACCTTC
TRBJ1-1	TRBV5-1	-	-	CASSLDSPSNTEAFF	TGCGCCAGCAGCTTGGACAGTCCTTCTAACACTGAAGCTTTCTTT
TRBJ2-2	TRBV6-1	TRBD1	-	CASSATGVTGELFF	TGTGCCAGCAGCGCGACAGGGGTCACCGGGGAGCTGTTTTTT
TRBJ2-5	TRBV5-8	TRBD2	-	CASSKGLAGEETQYF	TGTGCCAGCAGCAAGGGACTAGCGGGTGAAGAGACCCAGTACTTC
TRBJ1-2	TRBV6-1	-	-	CASFGTNYGYTF	TGTGCCAGCTTCGGGACAAACTATGGCTACACCTTC
TRBJ1-5	TRBV6-5	TRBD1	once	CAILQDRENQPQHF	TGTGCCATCTTACAAGACAGGGAAAATCAGCCCCAGCATTTT
TRBJ1-4	TRBV5-6	TRBD1	-	CASSTKRQGPILLFF	TGTGCCAGCAGCACCAAAAGACAGGGTCCGATCCTTCTGTTTTTT
TRBJ2-1	TRBV14	-	-	CASSQPGKTSLSSYNEQFF	TGTGCCAGCAGCCAGCCGGGGAAGACGTCCTTAAGCTCCTACAATGAGCAGTTCTTC
TRBJ1-5	TRBV5-6	TRBD1	-	CASSLRQGSGQPQHF	TGTGCCAGCAGCTTAAGACAGGGCTCGGGTCAGCCCCAGCATTTT
TRBJ1-6	TRBV5-5	-	-	CASSGSGETNSPLHF	TGTGCCAGCAGTGGATCGGGGGAGACCAATTCACCCCTCCACTTT
TRBJ2-7	TRBV7-2	TRBD1	-	CASSPATGFAYEQYF	TGTGCCAGCAGCCCGGCGACAGGGTTCGCCTACGAGCAGTACTTC
TRBJ2-3	TRBV5-1	-	-	CASSPPAGAGDTQYF	TGCGCCAGCAGTCCCCCGGCTGGGGCTGGAGATACGCAGTATTTT
TRBJ1-6	TRBV19	TRBD1	-	CASSPGTANSPLHF	TGTGCCAGTAGTCCCGGGACAGCTAATTCACCCCTCCACTTT
TRBJ2-3	TRBV7-7	TRBD2	-	CASSPLGALAGPQYF	TGTGCCAGCAGCCCCCTCGGGGCCTTAGCGGGACCGCAGTATTTT